Below are 14 T cell receptor beta chains sequenced from a single sample in a study of T cells expressing NK-cell markers (dated by TCRdb to about 2020). Receptor libraries were prepared by 5' RACE. Sequencing took place on an Illumina HiSeq 2000. TCRdb reprocessed the reads, reporting each CDR3 protein sequence once and no DNA. The sample's table covers more than 400,000 distinct CDR3 sequences. Roughly 8% of the sample belongs to the ten largest clones. The specimen sequenced was blood T cells: a sorted CD56 or NKG2C T cell subset, CD4+ or CD8+ T cells, or bulk PBMC T cells (not recorded which). The receptors here all came from a woman aged 18 to 75 in good health.

This rearrangement joins TRBV11-2 to TRBJ2-3; the TRBD2 assignment by TCRdb is unverifiable without DNA. The V gene's germline CDR1 is SGHAT and CDR2 FQNNGV. This CDR3 is 18 amino acids long. The CDR3: CASSVVIAGGLSTDTQYF.

The J gene is TRBJ1-3, the V gene TRBV28. This CDR3 comprises 12 residues. Germline V CDR1 and CDR2: MDHEN, SYDVKM. The CDR3 sequence: CASMDSGNTIYF. Supplemented by reference TRBV28 and TRBJ1-3, the full variable domain reads DVKVTQSSRYLVKRTGEKVFLECVQDMDHENMFWYRQDPGLGLRLIYFSYDVKMKEKGDIPEGYSVSREKKERFSLILESASTNQTSMYLCASMDSGNTIYFGEGSWLTVV.

The chain links TRBV7-3 to TRBJ2-5; TCRdb's assignment of TRBD2 cannot be checked, as there is no DNA. Germline V gene data show CDR1 as SGHTA and CDR2 as FQGTGA. The CDR3 runs 14 residues. CDR3 amino acids: CASSRAGGQETQYF.

This CDR3 is CASSADSRTYEQYF. This chain uses TRBV6-1 with TRBJ2-7; TCRdb's assignment of TRBD1 cannot be checked, as there is no DNA. The germline V gene encodes CDR1 MNHNS and CDR2 SASEGT. CDR3 length: 14 amino acids.

The chain carries TRBV20-1 and TRBJ2-7; TCRdb lists TRBD2, though no DNA is available to test this call. The CDR3 has 15 residues. In germline, CDR1 is DFQATT, CDR2 SNEGSKA (reference sequence). CDR3 residues: CSAEPGLAGLYEQYF.

The chain recombines TRBV6-1 with TRBJ1-4; as DNA is missing, the TRBD1 call by TCRdb cannot be tested. CDR3 length equals 13 residues. Germline values: CDR1 MNHNS, CDR2 SASEGT. The CDR3 here is CASSDRVDEKLFF.

The J gene is TRBJ1-2, the V gene TRBV5-4. The CDR3 runs to 11 residues. In germline, CDR1 is SGHNT, CDR2 YYREEE (reference sequence). CDR3 sequence: CATRSGKGYTF.

The rearrangement links TRBV2 to TRBJ2-5; no DNA is available, so the TRBD1 call from TCRdb remains unchecked. This CDR3 has 15 residues. Germline V gives CDR1 SNHLY, CDR2 FYNNEI. The CDR3 here is CASSEDTGKGETQYF.

The chain has TRBV20-1 and TRBJ2-6. The CDR3 spans 15 residues. From germline, CDR1 is DFQATT and CDR2 SNEGSKA (reference sequence). The CDR3 sequence is CSARDPVSGANVLTF.

The chain links TRBV20-1 to TRBJ1-6. There are 14 residues in the CDR3. Germline V gene lookup returns CDR1 DFQATT and CDR2 SNEGSKA (reference sequence). This CDR3 is CSAGPRCYNSPLHF.

The chain has TRBV5-8 and TRBJ2-1. The CDR3 runs to 14 residues. In germline, CDR1 is SGHTS, CDR2 YDEGEE. CDR3: CASSLGSVLNEQFF. Full variable domain (rest looked up from reference TRBV5-8 and TRBJ2-1): EAGVTQSPTHLIKTRGQQATLRCSPISGHTSVYWYQQALGLGLQFLLWYDEGEERNRGNFPPRFSGRQFPNYSSELNVNALELEDSALYLCASSLGSVLNEQFFGPGTRLTVL.

The chain links TRBV12-3 or TRBV12-4 to TRBJ2-4; absent DNA, TCRdb's TRBD1 call cannot be checked. The CDR3 spans 13 residues. CDR3 in amino acids: CASIPETGGIQYF.

This chain joins TRBV9 and TRBJ2-5; the D gene TCRdb calls, TRBD1, cannot be checked with no DNA. The CDR3 is made up of 15 amino acids. Germline values: CDR1 SGDLS, CDR2 YYNGEE. The CDR3 sequence: CASSRQGASQETQYF.

The V call is TRBV29-1, the J call TRBJ2-5. The CDR3 contains 12 residues. CDR1 and CDR2 from the germline V gene are SQVTM and ANQGSEA. The CDR3 sequence: CSVATDRETQYF.